These 2 T cell receptor beta chains came from one sample sequenced in a study of shared T cell receptors in the human thymus. Assay: immunoSEQ multiplex PCR; the TCRdb copy retains only in-frame clones and omits some. The table records roughly 410,000 clones, roughly 94% of them present only once. Sequencing input: thymocytes. Receptors were obtained from a human donor.

V usage is TRBV28 and J usage is TRBJ2-7, with 7 bases aligning to TRBD1. The CDR3 is made up of 14 amino acids. Germline CDR1 MDHEN, CDR2 SYDVKM. J lost 5 bases, V lost 2 bases, and 6 bases had no gene match. The CDR3 protein is CASSLETGFHEQYF. In DNA form, the CDR3 reads TGTGCCAGCAGTTTAGAGACAGGGTTCCACGAGCAGTACTTC.

This chain connects TRBV5-1 to TRBJ1-2, with 9 bases aligning to TRBD1. Germline loops: CDR1 SGHRS, CDR2 YFSETQ. The CDR3 length is 15 residues. Unmatched junction bases numbered 9, after V lost 4 bases and J lost 5 bases. CDR3 protein: CASSPFGTGFYGYTF. As DNA, the CDR3 is TGCGCCAGCAGCCCGTTTGGGACAGGGTTTTATGGCTACACCTTC.